The following is a TCR beta chain sequence with its context. The data belong to a study of CD8 T cells in Susac syndrome. Study-level information: Patients with Susac syndrome were therapy-naive, taking corticosteroids, with some also receiving intravenous immunoglobulin, or taking intravenous immunoglobulin alone at the time their blood was drawn.

All included Susac syndrome patients satisfied recently defined diagnostic criteria for definite or probable disease. Isolation of CD8+ and CD4+ T cells was performed negatively, whereas enrichment of TEMRA cells was done by FACS. The germline V gene has CDR1 SNHLY and CDR2 FYNNEI. The CDR3 runs 15 residues. The V and J ends lost 6 bases and 6 bases, in that order; junction bases with no gene match: 11. Random hexamers served to reverse transcribe about 0.45 to 1 ug RNA. TCR beta CDR3 was amplified by immunoSEQ multiplex PCR. This amplification extended across 54 Vbeta and 13 Jbeta segments. TCRdb re-analysed the immunoSEQ multiplex PCR reads in MiXCR, keeping a single row per CDR3 protein. The table lists under 200,000 distinct CDR3 sequences, about 96% of them singletons.

The chain joins TRBV2 to TRBJ2-1, with 7 bases aligning to TRBD1. Sample: CD4+ T cells from PBMCs. The source is a human donor with Susac syndrome. CDR3 DNA: TGTGCCAGCAGCCGTCCGGGACAGTTCCCCAATGAGCAGTTCTTC. It yields the protein CASSRPGQFPNEQFF. Based on the CDR3 plus reference TRBV2 and TRBJ2-1, the full variable domain is EPEVTQTPSHQVTQMGQEVILRCVPISNHLYFYWYRQILGQKVEFLVSFYNNEISEKSEIFDDQFSVERPDGSNFTLKIRSTKLEDSAMYFCASSRPGQFPNEQFFGPGTRLTVL.